The sequence of this T cell receptor (beta chain) was determined in a study of T cells after yellow fever vaccination. General study findings and limits: Most clones from primary vaccination were detected again post-booster (around 95% CD4, 88% CD8). The secondary T-cell response peaked on day 5, not day 15, but was weaker.

This clonotype was found a few times. Its target is unknown. TCRdb passed the 5' RACE reads through MiXCR, listing each CDR3 protein once. The sample has under 300,000 distinct CDR3 sequences; less than 8.5% are singletons. Germline-derived CDR1 and CDR2 are KGHDR and SFDVKD. The V gene end was trimmed by 4 bases and the J gene end by 1 base; junction bases not matched to a gene: 3. CDR3 length equals 15 residues. J is TRBJ2-1 and V is TRBV24-1, with 7 bases that match TRBD1. This TCR came from a man aged 25 to 40 who received the YFV17D yellow fever vaccine. Sample: CD4+ T cells sorted from PBMCs, taken 15 days after the yellow fever booster vaccination. The CDR3 protein is CATSDPTGSYNEQFF. The CDR3 region has the DNA TGTGCCACCAGTGACCCGACAGGGTCCTACAATGAGCAGTTCTTC.